This T cell receptor beta chain is drawn from a study of regulatory T cells in long-lasting Graves disease. Time point specified: newly diagnosed GD, antithyroid drugs for less than 3 months. The TCR library was made from RNA extracted from PBMCs. Patients met American Thyroid Association criteria for Graves' disease. Building of the TCR beta libraries involved iRepertoire HTBI primers and Arm-PCR of CDR3 regions. TCRdb redid the calling of the multiplex PCR reads with MiXCR, one entry per CDR3 protein. The sample shows 200,000 to 250,000 distinct CDR3 sequences, around 16% of them seen only once. Germline CDR1 MNHNS, CDR2 SASEGT. CDR3 length: 14 residues. The germline V and J ends were trimmed by 6 bases and 9 bases, with 17 bases remaining between them. This clonotype was seen at least ten times.

The chain uses TRBV6-1 and TRBJ1-4; tentative D call: TRBD1 (5 bases). Here the sequenced sample was peripheral blood mononuclear cells (PBMCs), taken at new diagnosis, from a patient treated with antithyroid drugs. The receptor was derived from a female donor with Graves disease. CDR3 bases: TGTGCCAGCAGACCTAGGGGAGGAGAAAAAAAACTGTTTTTT. Translation: CASRPRGGEKKLFF.